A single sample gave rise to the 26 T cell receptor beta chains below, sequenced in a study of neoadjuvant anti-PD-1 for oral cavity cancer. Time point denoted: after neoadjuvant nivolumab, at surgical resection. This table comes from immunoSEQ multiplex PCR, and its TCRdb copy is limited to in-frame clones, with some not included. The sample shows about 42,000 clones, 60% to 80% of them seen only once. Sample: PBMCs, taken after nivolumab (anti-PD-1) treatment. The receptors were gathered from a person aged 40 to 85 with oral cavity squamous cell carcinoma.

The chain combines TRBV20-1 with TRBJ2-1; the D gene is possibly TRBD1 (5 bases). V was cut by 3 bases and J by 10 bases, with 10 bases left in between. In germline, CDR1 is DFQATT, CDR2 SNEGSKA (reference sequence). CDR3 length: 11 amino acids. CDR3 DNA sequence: TGCAGTGCTAGGGGGCGGCAAGAGCAGTTCTTC. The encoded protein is CSARGRQEQFF.

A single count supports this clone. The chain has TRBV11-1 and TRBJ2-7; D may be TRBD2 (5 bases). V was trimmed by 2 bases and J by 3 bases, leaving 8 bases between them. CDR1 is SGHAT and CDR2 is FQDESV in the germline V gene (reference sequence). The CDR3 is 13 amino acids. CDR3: CASSLRLNYEQYF. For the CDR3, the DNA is TGTGCCAGCAGCTTAAGACTAAACTACGAGCAGTACTTC.

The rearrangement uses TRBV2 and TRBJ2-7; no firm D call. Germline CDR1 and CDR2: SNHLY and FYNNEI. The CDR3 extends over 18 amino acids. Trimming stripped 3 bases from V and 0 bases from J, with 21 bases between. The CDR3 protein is CASSDPAREFLGSYEQYF. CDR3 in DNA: TGTGCCAGCAGTGACCCCGCTCGTGAGTTTTTAGGCTCCTACGAGCAGTACTTC.

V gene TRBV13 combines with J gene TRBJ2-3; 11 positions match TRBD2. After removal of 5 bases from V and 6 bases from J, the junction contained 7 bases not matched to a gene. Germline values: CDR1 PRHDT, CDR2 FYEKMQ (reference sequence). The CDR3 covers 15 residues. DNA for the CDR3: TGTGCCAGCAGCGTTAGCGGGGGGGTCAAGGATACGCAGTATTTT. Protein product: CASSVSGGVKDTQYF.

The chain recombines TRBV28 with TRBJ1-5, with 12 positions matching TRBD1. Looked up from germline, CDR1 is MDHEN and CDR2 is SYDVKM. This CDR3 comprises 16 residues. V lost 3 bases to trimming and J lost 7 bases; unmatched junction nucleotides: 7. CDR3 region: CASSFRDRGQGQPQHF. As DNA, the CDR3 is TGTGCCAGCAGTTTCCGGGACAGGGGGCAAGGGCAGCCCCAGCATTTT.

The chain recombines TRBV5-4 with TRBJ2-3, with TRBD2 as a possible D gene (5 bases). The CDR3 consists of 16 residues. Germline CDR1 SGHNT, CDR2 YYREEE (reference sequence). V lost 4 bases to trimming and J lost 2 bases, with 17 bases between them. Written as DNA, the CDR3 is TGTGCCAGCAGCGTAGAGGGCGGTCGGCCCACAGATACGCAGTATTTT. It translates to CASSVEGGRPTDTQYF.

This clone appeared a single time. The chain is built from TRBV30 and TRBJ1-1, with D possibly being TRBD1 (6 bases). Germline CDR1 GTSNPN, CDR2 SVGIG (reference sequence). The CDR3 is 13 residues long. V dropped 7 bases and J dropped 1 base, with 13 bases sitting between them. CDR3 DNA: TGTGCCTCAAAGGGGGGGACGAACACTGAAGCTTTCTTT. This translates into CASKGGTNTEAFF.

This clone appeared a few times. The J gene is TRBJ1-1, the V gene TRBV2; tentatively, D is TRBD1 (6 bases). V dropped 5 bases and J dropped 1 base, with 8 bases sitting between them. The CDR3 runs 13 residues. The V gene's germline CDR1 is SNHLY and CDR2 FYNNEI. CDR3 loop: CASSLQGNTEAFF. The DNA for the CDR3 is TGTGCCAGCAGTTTACAGGGGAACACTGAAGCTTTCTTT.

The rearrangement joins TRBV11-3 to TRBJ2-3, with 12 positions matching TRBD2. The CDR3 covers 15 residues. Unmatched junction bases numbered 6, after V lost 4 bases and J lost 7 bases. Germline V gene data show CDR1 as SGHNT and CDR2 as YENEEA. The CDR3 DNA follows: TGTGCCAGCAGCTCGACTAGCGGGGGACGGTATACGCAGTATTTT. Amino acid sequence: CASSSTSGGRYTQYF.

In nucleotides, the CDR3 is TGTGCCAGCAGCCTAGGACAGGGGATTTTCACTGAAGCTTTCTTT. It translates to CASSLGQGIFTEAFF. The rearrangement uses TRBV9 and TRBJ1-1; 9 bases are shared with TRBD1. Trimming cost V 4 bases and J 4 bases; bases outside gene matches: 8. The CDR3 spans 15 residues. Germline-derived CDR1 and CDR2 are SGDLS and YYNGEE. The full variable domain, rest sourced from reference TRBV9 and TRBJ1-1, is DSGVTQTPKHLITATGQRVTLRCSPRSGDLSVYWYQQSLDQGLQFLIQYYNGEERAKGNILERFSAQQFPDLHSELNLSSLELGDSALYFCASSLGQGIFTEAFFGQGTRLTVV.

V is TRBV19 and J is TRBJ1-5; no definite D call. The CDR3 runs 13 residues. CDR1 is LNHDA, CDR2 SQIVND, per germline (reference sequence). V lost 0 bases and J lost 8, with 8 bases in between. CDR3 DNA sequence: TGTGCCAGTAGTATAGATTCTGGGAAGCCCCAGCATTTT. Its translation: CASSIDSGKPQHF.

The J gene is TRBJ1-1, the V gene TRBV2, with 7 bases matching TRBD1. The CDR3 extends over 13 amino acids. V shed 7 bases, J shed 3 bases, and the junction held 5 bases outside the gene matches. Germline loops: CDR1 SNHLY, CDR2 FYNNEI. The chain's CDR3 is CASIFDRDTEAFF. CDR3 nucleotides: TGTGCCAGCATCTTTGACAGGGACACTGAAGCTTTCTTT. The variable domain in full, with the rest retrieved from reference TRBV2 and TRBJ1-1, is EPEVTQTPSHQVTQMGQEVILRCVPISNHLYFYWYRQILGQKVEFLVSFYNNEISEKSEIFDDQFSVERPDGSNFTLKIRSTKLEDSAMYFCASIFDRDTEAFFGQGTRLTVV.

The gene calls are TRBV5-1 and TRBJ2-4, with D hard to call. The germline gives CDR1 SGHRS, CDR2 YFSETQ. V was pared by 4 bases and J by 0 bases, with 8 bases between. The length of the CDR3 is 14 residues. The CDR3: CASSQDLAKNIQYF. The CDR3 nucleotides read TGCGCCAGCAGCCAGGACCTAGCCAAAAACATTCAGTACTTC.

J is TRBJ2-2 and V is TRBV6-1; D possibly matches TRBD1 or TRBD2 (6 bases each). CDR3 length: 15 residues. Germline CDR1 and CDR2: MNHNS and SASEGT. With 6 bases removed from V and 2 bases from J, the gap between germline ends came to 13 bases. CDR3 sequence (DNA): TGTGCCAGCAGCATAGGGGGGACCAACACCGGGGAGCTGTTTTTT. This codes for CASSIGGTNTGELFF.

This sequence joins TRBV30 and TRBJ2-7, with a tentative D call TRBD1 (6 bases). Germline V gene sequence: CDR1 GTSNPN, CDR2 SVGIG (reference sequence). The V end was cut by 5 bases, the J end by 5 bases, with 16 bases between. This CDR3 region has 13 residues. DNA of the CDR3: TGTGCCTGGCGGGACAAGAATCGCCACGAGCAGTACTTC. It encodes CAWRDKNRHEQYF.

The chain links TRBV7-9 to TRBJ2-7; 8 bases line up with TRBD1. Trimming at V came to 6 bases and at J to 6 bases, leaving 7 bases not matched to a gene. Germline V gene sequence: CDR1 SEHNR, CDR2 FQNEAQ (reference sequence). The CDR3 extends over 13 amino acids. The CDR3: CASRIGQGGEQYF. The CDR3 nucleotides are TGTGCCAGCAGAATAGGACAGGGTGGCGAGCAGTACTTC.

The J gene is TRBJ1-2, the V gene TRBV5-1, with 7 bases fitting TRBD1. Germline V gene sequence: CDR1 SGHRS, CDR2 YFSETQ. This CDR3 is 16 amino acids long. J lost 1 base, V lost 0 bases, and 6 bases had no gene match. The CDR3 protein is CASSLAVTGLNYGYTF. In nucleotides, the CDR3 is TGCGCCAGCAGCTTGGCGGTGACAGGGCTTAACTATGGCTACACCTTC.

The CDR3 DNA follows: TGTGCCAGCAGCGGTACTAGCGGAGGGGCTTACAATGAGCAGTTCTTC. As protein: CASSGTSGGAYNEQFF. The chain has TRBV9 and TRBJ2-1; the match to TRBD2 covers 8 bases. Trimming at V came to 3 bases and at J to 4 bases, leaving 9 bases not matched to a gene. Germline V gene sequence: CDR1 SGDLS, CDR2 YYNGEE. The CDR3 has 16 amino acids.

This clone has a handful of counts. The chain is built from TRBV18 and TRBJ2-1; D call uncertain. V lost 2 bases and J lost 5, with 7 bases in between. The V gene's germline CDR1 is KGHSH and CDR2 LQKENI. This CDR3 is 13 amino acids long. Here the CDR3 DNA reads TGTGCCAGCTCACCAGATTTGGACAATGAGCAGTTCTTC. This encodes CASSPDLDNEQFF. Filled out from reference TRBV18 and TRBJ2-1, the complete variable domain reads NAGVMQNPRHLVRRRGQEARLRCSPMKGHSHVYWYRQLPEEGLKFMVYLQKENIIDESGMPKERFSAEFPKEGPSILRIQQVVRGDSAAYFCASSPDLDNEQFFGPGTRLTVL.

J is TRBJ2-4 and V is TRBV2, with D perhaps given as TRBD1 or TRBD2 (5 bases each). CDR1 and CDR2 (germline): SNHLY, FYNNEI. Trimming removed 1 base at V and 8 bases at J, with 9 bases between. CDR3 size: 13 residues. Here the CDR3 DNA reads TGTGCCAGCAGTGAAGAGGGGAGAGACATTCAGTACTTC. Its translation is CASSEEGRDIQYF.

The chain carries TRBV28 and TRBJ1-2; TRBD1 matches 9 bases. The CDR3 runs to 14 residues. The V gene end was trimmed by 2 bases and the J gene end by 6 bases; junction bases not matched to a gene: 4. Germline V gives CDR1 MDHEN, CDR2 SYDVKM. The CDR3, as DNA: TGTGCCAGCAGTTTAAACAGGGGGCGCCATGGCTACACCTTC. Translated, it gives CASSLNRGRHGYTF.

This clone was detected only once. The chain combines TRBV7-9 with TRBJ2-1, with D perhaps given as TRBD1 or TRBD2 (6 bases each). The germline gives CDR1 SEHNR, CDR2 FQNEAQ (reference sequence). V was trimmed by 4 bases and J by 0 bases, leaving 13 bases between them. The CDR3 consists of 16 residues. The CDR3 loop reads CASSSPGASSYNEQFF. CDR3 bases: TGTGCCAGCAGCTCCCCGGGGGCCAGCTCCTACAATGAGCAGTTCTTC. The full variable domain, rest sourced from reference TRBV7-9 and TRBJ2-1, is DTGVSQNPRHKITKRGQNVTFRCDPISEHNRLYWYRQTLGQGPEFLTYFQNEAQLEKSRLLSDRFSAERPKGSFSTLEIQRTEQGDSAMYLCASSSPGASSYNEQFFGPGTRLTVL.

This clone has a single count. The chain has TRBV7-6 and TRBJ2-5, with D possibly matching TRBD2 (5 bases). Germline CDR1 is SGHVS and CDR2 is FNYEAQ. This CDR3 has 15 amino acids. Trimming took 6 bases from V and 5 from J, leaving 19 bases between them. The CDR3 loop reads CASRMMVVTGETQYF. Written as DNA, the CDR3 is TGTGCCAGCAGAATGATGGTCGTAACGGGGGAGACCCAGTACTTC.

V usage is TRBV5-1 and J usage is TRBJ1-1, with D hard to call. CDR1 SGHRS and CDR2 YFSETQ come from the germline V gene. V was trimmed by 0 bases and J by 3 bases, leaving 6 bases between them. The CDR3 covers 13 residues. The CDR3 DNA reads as TGCGCCAGCAGCTTGGGGCAGGACACTGAAGCTTTCTTT. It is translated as CASSLGQDTEAFF.

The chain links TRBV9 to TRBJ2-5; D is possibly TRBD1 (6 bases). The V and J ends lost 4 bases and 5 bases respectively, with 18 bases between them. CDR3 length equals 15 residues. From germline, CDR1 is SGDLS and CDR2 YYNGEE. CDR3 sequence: CASSSGQIGGETQYF. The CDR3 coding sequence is TGTGCCAGCAGCTCTGGACAGATTGGTGGGGAGACCCAGTACTTC.

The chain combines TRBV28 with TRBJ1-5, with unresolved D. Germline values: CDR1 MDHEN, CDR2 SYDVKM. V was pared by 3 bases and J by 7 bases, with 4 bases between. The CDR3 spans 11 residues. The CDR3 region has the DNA TGTGCCAGCAGTTTGCGGCAGCCCCAGCATTTT. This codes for CASSLRQPQHF. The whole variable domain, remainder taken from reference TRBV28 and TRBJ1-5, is DVKVTQSSRYLVKRTGEKVFLECVQDMDHENMFWYRQDPGLGLRLIYFSYDVKMKEKGDIPEGYSVSREKKERFSLILESASTNQTSMYLCASSLRQPQHFGDGTRLSIL.